Listed below are T cell receptor beta chains from one sample, sequenced in a study of T cell responses to AZD1222 COVID-19 vaccine. The assay was immunoSEQ multiplex PCR, and TCRdb's table has in-frame clones only and misses some. Among over 80,000 clones, 85% to 90% were seen once, and the ten largest hold about 28%. The specimen comprised peripheral blood, sampled on day 0 of AZD1222 vaccination. Receptor source: an adult in good health. Each CDR3 is given with its conserved first and last residue. Fields, in order: V gene, CDR3 length, J gene, D gene, clone size, CDR3 protein, CDR3 DNA. D genes are given only for firm matches. Rows may omit the clone size; those that give it use once, few, many or a size class.

V gene: TRBV6-2/TRBV6-3
CDR3 length: 14
J gene: TRBJ2-2
D gene: -
clone size: -
CDR3 protein: CASSYTDSTGELFF
CDR3 DNA: TGTGCCAGCAGTTACACGGACTCAACCGGGGAGCTGTTTTTT

V gene: TRBV5-6
CDR3 length: 13
J gene: TRBJ2-2
D gene: -
clone size: once
CDR3 protein: CASRGTGTGELFF
CDR3 DNA: TGTGCCAGCAGAGGGACGGGGACCGGGGAGCTGTTTTTT

V gene: TRBV6-5
CDR3 length: 13
J gene: TRBJ2-7
D gene: -
clone size: -
CDR3 protein: CASKKSGSYEQYF
CDR3 DNA: TGTGCCAGCAAGAAGAGTGGGAGCTACGAGCAGTACTTC

V gene: TRBV19
CDR3 length: 14
J gene: TRBJ2-5
D gene: TRBD1
clone size: once
CDR3 protein: CASSQQGAGETQYF
CDR3 DNA: TGTGCCAGTAGTCAACAGGGGGCGGGGGAGACCCAGTACTTC

V gene: TRBV28
CDR3 length: 15
J gene: TRBJ2-3
D gene: -
clone size: -
CDR3 protein: CASSPRPLYTDTQYF
CDR3 DNA: TGTGCCAGCAGTCCGAGGCCACTCTACACAGATACGCAGTATTTT

V gene: TRBV28
CDR3 length: 15
J gene: TRBJ2-5
D gene: TRBD1
clone size: -
CDR3 protein: CASSAHQGVQETQYF
CDR3 DNA: TGTGCCAGCAGCGCGCACCAGGGGGTTCAAGAGACCCAGTACTTC

V gene: TRBV5-6
CDR3 length: 15
J gene: TRBJ1-6
D gene: -
clone size: -
CDR3 protein: CASSLDPDYNSPLHF
CDR3 DNA: TGTGCCAGCAGCTTGGACCCGGATTATAATTCACCCCTCCACTTT

V gene: TRBV29-1
CDR3 length: 15
J gene: TRBJ2-3
D gene: -
clone size: -
CDR3 protein: CSVERQGFGTDTQYF
CDR3 DNA: TGCAGCGTTGAAAGGCAGGGGTTTGGCACAGATACGCAGTATTTT

V gene: TRBV10-3
CDR3 length: 17
J gene: TRBJ1-6
D gene: -
clone size: -
CDR3 protein: CAISESGVANYNSPLHF
CDR3 DNA: TGTGCCATCAGTGAGTCCGGAGTCGCTAACTATAATTCACCCCTCCACTTT

V gene: TRBV4-1
CDR3 length: 16
J gene: TRBJ1-2
D gene: TRBD1
clone size: -
CDR3 protein: CASSQSGTGTDYGYTF
CDR3 DNA: TGCGCCAGCAGCCAATCCGGGACAGGGACGGACTATGGCTACACCTTC

V gene: TRBV19
CDR3 length: 15
J gene: TRBJ2-7
D gene: -
clone size: -
CDR3 protein: CASSIVVGGTYEQYF
CDR3 DNA: TGTGCCAGTAGTATAGTTGTCGGGGGAACCTACGAGCAGTACTTC

V gene: TRBV28
CDR3 length: 14
J gene: TRBJ2-7
D gene: TRBD1
clone size: -
CDR3 protein: CASRDRQGAGEQYF
CDR3 DNA: TGTGCCAGCAGAGACAGACAGGGGGCCGGCGAGCAGTACTTC

V gene: TRBV20-1
CDR3 length: 11
J gene: TRBJ2-1
D gene: -
clone size: -
CDR3 protein: CSATLRNEQFF
CDR3 DNA: TGCAGTGCGACTCTGAGGAATGAGCAGTTCTTC

V gene: TRBV28
CDR3 length: 15
J gene: TRBJ1-3
D gene: TRBD1
clone size: -
CDR3 protein: CASSTQGVVGNTIYF
CDR3 DNA: TGTGCCAGCAGCACCCAGGGGGTAGTTGGAAACACCATATATTTT

V gene: TRBV12-3/TRBV12-4
CDR3 length: 13
J gene: TRBJ2-5
D gene: -
clone size: -
CDR3 protein: CASRSSFPAPQYF
CDR3 DNA: TGTGCCAGCAGATCCTCCTTCCCGGCTCCCCAGTACTTC

V gene: TRBV5-4
CDR3 length: 14
J gene: TRBJ2-5
D gene: -
clone size: -
CDR3 protein: CASSLVGVLETQYF
CDR3 DNA: TGTGCCAGCAGCTTGGTCGGGGTGTTAGAGACCCAGTACTTC

V gene: TRBV2
CDR3 length: 16
J gene: TRBJ2-3
D gene: -
clone size: -
CDR3 protein: CASSEKDGPSIYTQYF
CDR3 DNA: TGTGCCAGCAGTGAGAAGGACGGGCCATCCATATATACGCAGTATTTT

V gene: TRBV28
CDR3 length: 16
J gene: TRBJ2-7
D gene: -
clone size: -
CDR3 protein: CASSLLPGNRAYEQYF
CDR3 DNA: TGTGCCAGCAGCTTATTACCAGGGAACAGGGCCTACGAGCAGTACTTC

V gene: TRBV24-1
CDR3 length: 16
J gene: TRBJ2-1
D gene: TRBD2
clone size: -
CDR3 protein: CATSDSGLAGENEQFF
CDR3 DNA: TGTGCCACCAGTGATTCGGGACTAGCGGGAGAGAATGAGCAGTTCTTC

V gene: TRBV19
CDR3 length: 12
J gene: TRBJ2-5
D gene: -
clone size: -
CDR3 protein: CASSDSQETQYF
CDR3 DNA: TGTGCCAGTAGTGACAGTCAAGAGACCCAGTACTTC

V gene: TRBV19
CDR3 length: 15
J gene: TRBJ1-1
D gene: -
clone size: -
CDR3 protein: CASTLLGQGNTEAFF
CDR3 DNA: TGTGCCAGTACCCTACTGGGACAAGGAAACACTGAAGCTTTCTTT

V gene: TRBV19
CDR3 length: 14
J gene: TRBJ2-7
D gene: TRBD1
clone size: -
CDR3 protein: CASSIGQGASEQYF
CDR3 DNA: TGTGCCAGTAGTATCGGGCAGGGGGCATCCGAGCAGTACTTC

V gene: TRBV2
CDR3 length: 15
J gene: TRBJ2-3
D gene: TRBD2
clone size: -
CDR3 protein: CASPLAGGGTDTQYF
CDR3 DNA: TGTGCCAGCCCTCTAGCGGGGGGGGGCACAGATACGCAGTATTTT

V gene: TRBV20-1
CDR3 length: 11
J gene: TRBJ2-7
D gene: -
clone size: -
CDR3 protein: CSARETYEQYF
CDR3 DNA: TGCAGTGCTAGAGAAACATACGAGCAGTACTTC

V gene: TRBV6-1
CDR3 length: 14
J gene: TRBJ2-5
D gene: TRBD2
clone size: -
CDR3 protein: CASSDPGLQETQYF
CDR3 DNA: TGTGCCAGCAGTGATCCGGGACTACAAGAGACCCAGTACTTC

V gene: TRBV7-9
CDR3 length: 12
J gene: TRBJ2-7
D gene: -
clone size: few
CDR3 protein: CASSLEGLGQYF
CDR3 DNA: TGTGCCAGCAGCTTAGAAGGTCTTGGGCAGTACTTC

V gene: TRBV6-4
CDR3 length: 14
J gene: TRBJ2-7
D gene: -
clone size: -
CDR3 protein: CASKKGLLVSEQYF
CDR3 DNA: TGTGCCAGCAAGAAAGGACTCCTAGTCTCCGAGCAGTACTTC

V gene: TRBV9
CDR3 length: 13
J gene: TRBJ1-1
D gene: -
clone size: many
CDR3 protein: CASSVHLGGEAFF
CDR3 DNA: TGTGCCAGCAGCGTCCACCTTGGGGGTGAAGCTTTCTTT